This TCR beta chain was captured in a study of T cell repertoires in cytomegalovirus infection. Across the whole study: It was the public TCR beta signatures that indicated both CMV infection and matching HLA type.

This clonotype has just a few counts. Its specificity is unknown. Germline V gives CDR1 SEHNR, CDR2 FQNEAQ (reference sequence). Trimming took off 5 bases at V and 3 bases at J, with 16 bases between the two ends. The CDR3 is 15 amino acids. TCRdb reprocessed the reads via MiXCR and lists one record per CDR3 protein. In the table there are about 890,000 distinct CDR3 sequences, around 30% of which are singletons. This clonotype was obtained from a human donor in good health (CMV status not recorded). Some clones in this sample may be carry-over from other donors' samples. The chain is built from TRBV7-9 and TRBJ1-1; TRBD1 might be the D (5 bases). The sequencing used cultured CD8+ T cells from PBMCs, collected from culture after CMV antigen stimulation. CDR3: CASSPAQGSDTEAFF. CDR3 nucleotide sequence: TGTGCCAGCAGCCCCGCCCAGGGTTCTGACACTGAAGCTTTCTTT.